This TCR beta chain was retrieved from a study of T cell responses to AZD1222 COVID-19 vaccine. Whole-study results and caveats: Elevations in Spike-specific TCR breadth and depth followed administration of two AZD1222 doses. Unmutated variant regions are reportedly the target of nearly half of TCRs that are spike-specific. Spike was spanned by vaccine-associated CD4 TCRs, with dominance at 160-218 and 743-854.

Regarding this clone: Its antigen is currently unknown.

V was pared by 6 bases and J by 1 base, with 14 bases between. This CDR3 comprises 15 residues. Germline-derived CDR1 and CDR2 are SGHRS and YFSETQ. This table comes from immunoSEQ multiplex PCR, and its TCRdb copy is limited to in-frame clones, with some not included. This sample has around 120,000 clones; 92% occur once, and the top ten carry approximately 1.2%. This sequence was found in an adult in good health. This sequence joins TRBV5-1 and TRBJ1-5; D not resolved. The sequences come from peripheral blood, collected on day 0 of AZD1222 vaccination. CDR3: CASTLDGGSNQPQHF. The CDR3 DNA follows: TGCGCCAGCACCCTGGACGGTGGAAGCAATCAGCCCCAGCATTTT.